The next 13 T cell receptor beta chains were all read from a single sample in a study of identical twins. A single record per CDR3 protein comes from TCRdb applying MiXCR to the 5' RACE reads. The repertoire holds fewer than 500,000 distinct CDR3 sequences, 14% seen once, with approximately 0.98% in the top ten. These same records also appear under a second study, on yellow fever vaccine responses in identical twins.

The sample comprised CD4+ T cells sorted from blood. The receptors were gathered from a woman aged 18-35 years in good health.

The V call is TRBV5-5, the J call TRBJ1-1; tentatively, D is TRBD1 (5 bases). CDR1 and CDR2 (germline): SGHKS, YYEKEE (reference sequence). Trimming cost V 0 bases and J 5 bases, with 14 bases left between them. The CDR3 covers 15 residues. This chain's CDR3 is CASSLALVRGTEAFF. The DNA for the CDR3 is TGTGCCAGCAGCTTGGCTCTCGTGAGGGGTACTGAAGCTTTCTTT.

The chain combines TRBV11-2 with TRBJ2-7, with a weak D call TRBD1 (6 bases). Germline V lookup: CDR1 SGHAT, CDR2 FQNNGV. This CDR3 is built from 16 residues. V was shortened by 1 base and J by 6 bases, with 19 bases between the two germline ends. The CDR3 is CASSLAPGTRIGEQYF. For the CDR3, the DNA is TGTGCCAGCAGCTTAGCTCCGGGGACACGGATTGGCGAGCAGTACTTC.

This clonotype was found a few times. The J gene is TRBJ2-7, the V gene TRBV2, with a possible D match to TRBD1 (6 bases). The V gene lost 6 bases and the J gene lost 2 bases, with 17 bases spanning the gap. The CDR3 runs 15 residues. The germline V gene has CDR1 SNHLY and CDR2 FYNNEI. CDR3 bases: TGTGCCAGCAGCGCCCAGGGGATCGCCGCCTACGAGCAGTACTTC. It is translated as CASSAQGIAAYEQYF.

Regarding this clonotype: The germline gene is not matched at one end of the junction; a read error may be the cause. The chain has TRBV24-1 and TRBJ1-1; D is undetermined. The CDR3 covers 12 residues. Germline CDR1 and CDR2: KGHDR and SFDVKD. The chain's CDR3 is CATLGPNAEAFF. As DNA, the CDR3 is TGTGCCACCCTAGGGCCGAACGCTGAAGCTTTCTTT.

The V call is TRBV2, the J call TRBJ2-7; 9 positions match TRBD1. The CDR3 spans 15 residues. V lost 5 bases and J lost 7; bases outside the gene matches: 12. The germline V gene encodes CDR1 SNHLY and CDR2 FYNNEI. In nucleotides, the CDR3 is TGTGCCAGCAGTACCCCCGGGACAGGGTTTGGGGAGCAGTACTTC. As protein: CASSTPGTGFGEQYF.

This clonotype was detected a few times. This chain links TRBV29-1 with TRBJ2-4, with 7 bases aligning to TRBD1. Trimming removed 6 bases from V and 4 bases from J; junction bases left unmatched: 3. The CDR3 consists of 12 residues. Germline V gene lookup returns CDR1 SQVTM and CDR2 ANQGSEA. The CDR3 region is CSVRTGKNIQYF. The DNA of the CDR3 is TGCAGCGTGAGGACAGGAAAAAACATTCAGTACTTC.

This clonotype was observed a handful of times. This chain uses TRBV11-1 with TRBJ2-1, with 13 positions matching TRBD2. Germline values: CDR1 SGHAT, CDR2 FQDESV (reference sequence). Trimming cost V 2 bases and J 5 bases; bases outside gene matches: 9. The CDR3 has 18 residues. The CDR3 DNA sequence: TGTGCCAGCAGCTTACGACTTGGACTAGCGGGAGACAACAATGAGCAGTTCTTC. Protein: CASSLRLGLAGDNNEQFF.

CDR3 sequence: CASSPGVLAGGQGDEQYF. CDR3 in DNA: TGTGCCAGCTCACCGGGAGTACTAGCGGGAGGCCAGGGGGACGAGCAGTACTTC. The chain joins TRBV18 to TRBJ2-7, with 12 bases fitting TRBD2. The CDR3 covers 18 residues. J lost 5 bases, V lost 3 bases, and 14 bases had no gene match. Germline V gene lookup returns CDR1 KGHSH and CDR2 LQKENI.

This clonotype has only a few counts. The gene calls are TRBV11-2 and TRBJ2-1; TRBD2 agrees at 13 bases. Germline assignment: CDR1 SGHAT and CDR2 FQNNGV. There are 14 residues in the CDR3. The V and J ends lost 5 bases and 11 bases, in that order; junction bases with no gene match: 6. CDR3 loop: CASSAGLAGDKQFF. CDR3 nucleotides: TGTGCCAGCAGCGCCGGACTAGCGGGGGACAAGCAGTTCTTC.

The CDR3 sequence is CASSQESRWDGGYTF. The CDR3 DNA is TGCGCCAGCAGCCAAGAATCGAGGTGGGATGGTGGCTACACCTTC. The V call is TRBV4-3, the J call TRBJ1-2; D gene uncertain. The CDR3 loop spans 15 amino acids. The V end was cut by 0 bases, the J end by 7 bases, with 15 bases between. Germline V gives CDR1 LGHNA, CDR2 YSLEER.

This clonotype was observed a handful of times. The chain joins TRBV18 to TRBJ2-2, with 7 bases fitting TRBD1. J lost 6 bases, V lost 2 bases, and 12 bases had no gene match. Germline V gives CDR1 KGHSH, CDR2 LQKENI. This CDR3 has 17 amino acids. CDR3 sequence: CASSPIRQGDGAGELFF. In nucleotides, the CDR3 is TGTGCCAGCTCACCAATCCGACAGGGTGATGGTGCCGGGGAGCTGTTTTTT.

This clonotype was detected only a few times. The chain employs TRBV6-2 or TRBV6-3 and TRBJ2-7, with D unresolved. From germline, CDR1 is MNHEY and CDR2 SVGEGT. CDR3 length equals 13 residues. Trimming removed 3 bases from V and 2 bases from J, with 8 bases in between. In DNA, the CDR3 is TGTGCCAGCAGTTATGCGGTTACCTACGAGCAGTACTTC. Its translation is CASSYAVTYEQYF.

Written as DNA, the CDR3 is TGTGCCAGCAGCCAAACCGGGACAGGCTACTACGAGCAGTACTTC. Its protein product is CASSQTGTGYYEQYF. The V call is TRBV3-1, the J call TRBJ2-7; 8 bases are shared with TRBD1. Germline V gives CDR1 LGHDT, CDR2 YNNKEL (reference sequence). Losses at the gene ends were 2 bases for V and 3 bases for J; bases not matched to a gene: 6. The length of the CDR3 is 15 residues.